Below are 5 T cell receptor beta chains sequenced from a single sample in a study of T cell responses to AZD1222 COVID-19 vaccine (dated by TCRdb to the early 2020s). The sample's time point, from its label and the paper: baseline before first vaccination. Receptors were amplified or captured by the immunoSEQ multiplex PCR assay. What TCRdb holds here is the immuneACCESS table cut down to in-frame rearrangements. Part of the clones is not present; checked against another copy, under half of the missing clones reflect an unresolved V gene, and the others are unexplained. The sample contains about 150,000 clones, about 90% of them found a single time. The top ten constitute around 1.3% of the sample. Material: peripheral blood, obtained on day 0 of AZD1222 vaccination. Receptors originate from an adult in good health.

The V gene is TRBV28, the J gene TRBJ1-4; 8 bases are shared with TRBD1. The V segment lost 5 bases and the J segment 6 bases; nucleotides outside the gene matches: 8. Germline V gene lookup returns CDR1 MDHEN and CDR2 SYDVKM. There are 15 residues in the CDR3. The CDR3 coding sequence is TGTGCCAGCAGTCCCCGGGACAGGTGGGATGAAAAACTGTTTTTT. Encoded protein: CASSPRDRWDEKLFF. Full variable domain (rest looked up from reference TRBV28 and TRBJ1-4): DVKVTQSSRYLVKRTGEKVFLECVQDMDHENMFWYRQDPGLGLRLIYFSYDVKMKEKGDIPEGYSVSREKKERFSLILESASTNQTSMYLCASSPRDRWDEKLFFGSGTQLSVL.

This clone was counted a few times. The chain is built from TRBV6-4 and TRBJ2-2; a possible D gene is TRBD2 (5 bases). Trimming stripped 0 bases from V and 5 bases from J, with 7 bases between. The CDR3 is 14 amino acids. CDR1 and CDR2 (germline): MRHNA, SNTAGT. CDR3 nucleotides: TGTGCCAGCAGTGACTCGGAGGTTACCGGGGAGCTGTTTTTT. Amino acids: CASSDSEVTGELFF.

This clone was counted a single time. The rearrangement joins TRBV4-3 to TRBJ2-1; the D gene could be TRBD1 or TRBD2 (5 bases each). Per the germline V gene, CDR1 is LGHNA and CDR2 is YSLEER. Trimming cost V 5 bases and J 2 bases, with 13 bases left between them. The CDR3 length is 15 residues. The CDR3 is CASSEGTGTYNEQFF. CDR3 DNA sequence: TGCGCCAGCAGCGAAGGGACCGGGACCTACAATGAGCAGTTCTTC.

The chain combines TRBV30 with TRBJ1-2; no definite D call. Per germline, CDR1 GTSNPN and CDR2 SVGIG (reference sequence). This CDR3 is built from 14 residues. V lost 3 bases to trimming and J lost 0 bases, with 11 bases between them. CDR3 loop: CAWSPGRTNYGYTF. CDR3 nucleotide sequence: TGTGCCTGGAGCCCCGGACGGACTAACTATGGCTACACCTTC.

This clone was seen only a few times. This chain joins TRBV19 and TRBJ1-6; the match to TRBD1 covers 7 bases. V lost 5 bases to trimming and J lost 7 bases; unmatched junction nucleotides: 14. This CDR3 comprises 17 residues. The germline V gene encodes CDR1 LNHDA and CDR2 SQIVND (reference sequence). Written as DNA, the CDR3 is TGTGCCAGTAGTCGGACGGGTACAGGGGAAGAGAATTCACCCCTCCACTTT. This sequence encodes CASSRTGTGEENSPLHF.